The 17 T cell receptor beta chains given below trace back to one sample, sequenced in a study of T cells in Graves' hyperthyroidism and ophthalmopathy. Researchers amplified the TCR beta CDR3 regions from RNA transcripts. An initial round of RT-PCR targeting the TCR CDR3 relied on the HTBI primer set. TCRdb used MiXCR to reprocess the multiplex PCR reads, holding one entry per CDR3 protein. The table records a few hundred thousand distinct CDR3 sequences, more than 15% of them present only once. The sample consisted of blood. These receptors were taken from a woman younger than 45 with Graves' hyperthyroidism.

The chain carries TRBV18 and TRBJ2-1; TRBD2 matches 13 bases. The CDR3 extends over 15 amino acids. Germline CDR1 is KGHSH and CDR2 is LQKENI. V gave up 5 bases and J gave up 9 bases; unmatched junction bases: 7. The CDR3 is CASSVGLAGAGEQFF. CDR3 DNA sequence: TGTGCCAGCTCAGTCGGACTAGCGGGAGCTGGTGAGCAGTTCTTC.

This clonotype was recorded at least ten times. V and J are TRBV6-1 and TRBJ2-7; TRBD1 matches at 8 bases. Germline values: CDR1 MNHNS, CDR2 SASEGT. The V gene end was trimmed by 5 bases and the J gene end by 2 bases; junction bases not matched to a gene: 8. The CDR3 length is 15 residues. The CDR3 is CASSPQGAETYEQYF. CDR3 coding DNA: TGTGCCAGCAGTCCCCAGGGGGCTGAGACCTACGAGCAGTACTTC.

This clonotype was seen at least ten times. The rearrangement uses TRBV12-3 or TRBV12-4 and TRBJ2-7, with 13 positions matching TRBD2. This CDR3 comprises 15 residues. V lost 6 bases, J lost 5 bases, and 7 bases stayed unmatched. DNA for the CDR3: TGTGCCAGCAGGACCAGGACTAGCGGGAGCGACGAGCAGTACTTC. This codes for CASRTRTSGSDEQYF.

In its sample, this clonotype was seen many times. The chain combines TRBV10-1 with TRBJ2-1; 16 positions agree with TRBD2. Germline V CDR1 and CDR2: WNHNN, SYGVQD (reference sequence). The length of the CDR3 is 16 residues. The junction had 6 bases not matched to a gene; V was cut back by 5 bases and J by 8 bases. CDR3 amino acids: CASSMGLAGGLYEQFF. The CDR3 DNA reads TGCGCCAGCAGTATGGGACTAGCGGGAGGGCTGTATGAGCAGTTCTTC.

This clonotype has a handful of counts. This chain joins TRBV10-2 and TRBJ2-3; D remains unclear. Germline CDR1 reads WSHSY; CDR2 reads SAAADI. The V and J ends lost 0 bases and 6 bases respectively, with 7 bases between them. CDR3 size: 13 residues. The CDR3: CASSESTVDTQYF. CDR3 sequence (DNA): TGCGCCAGCAGTGAGTCGACTGTCGATACGCAGTATTTT.

This clonotype has more than one count but fewer than ten. CDR3 loop: CSDTGPIRKYEQYF. The CDR3 region has the DNA TGCAGCGATACAGGGCCGATTCGGAAGTACGAGCAGTACTTC. This chain links TRBV29-1 with TRBJ2-7; perhaps TRBD1 as D (6 bases). Germline V CDR1 and CDR2: SQVTM, ANQGSEA. CDR3 length equals 14 residues. Deletions cut 7 bases from V and 4 bases from J, with 20 bases between.

In its sample, this clonotype was seen many times. The chain employs TRBV24-1 and TRBJ2-1; 10 nucleotides match TRBD1. The germline V gene encodes CDR1 KGHDR and CDR2 SFDVKD. The CDR3 consists of 16 residues. Trimming removed 4 bases from V and 5 bases from J; junction bases left unmatched: 7. CDR3 in amino acids: CATSDPGTGENNEQFF. Written as DNA, the CDR3 is TGTGCCACCAGTGACCCCGGGACAGGGGAAAACAATGAGCAGTTCTTC.

V is TRBV6-2 or TRBV6-3 and J is TRBJ1-1; 9 bases align to TRBD1. Per germline, CDR1 MNHEY and CDR2 SVGEGT. The CDR3 is 10 amino acids. After removal of 10 bases from V and 13 bases from J, the junction contained 7 bases not matched to a gene. The CDR3 region is CANLDRGDFF. CDR3 bases: TGTGCCAACTTAGACAGGGGGGATTTCTTT.

This clonotype was detected many times. This chain joins TRBV11-3 and TRBJ2-7; the D gene is possibly TRBD1 (6 bases). This CDR3 is built from 14 residues. Trimming removed 3 bases at V and 5 bases at J, with 14 bases between. In germline, CDR1 is SGHNT, CDR2 YENEEA. CDR3 DNA sequence: TGTGCCAGCAGCTTGGATACAGGGTCCCACGAGCAGTACTTC. This translates into CASSLDTGSHEQYF.

V is TRBV4-1 and J is TRBJ1-6; D is possibly TRBD1 (6 bases). The CDR3 sequence is 17 residues long. Per germline, CDR1 MGHRA and CDR2 YSYEKL. Trimming left V 4 bases short and J 4 bases short, with 17 bases between. CDR3 bases: TGCGCCAGCAGCCCCGGGAGGGCTAGGGGGTATAATTCACCCCTCCACTTT. Translation: CASSPGRARGYNSPLHF.

This chain uses TRBV29-1 with TRBJ1-1, with a tentative D call TRBD1 (6 bases). Germline V CDR1 and CDR2: SQVTM, ANQGSEA. Trimming cost V 6 bases and J 4 bases, with 9 bases left between them. There are 11 residues in the CDR3. CDR3 amino acids: CSVDSSTEAFF. CDR3 nucleotides: TGCAGCGTGGACAGCAGCACTGAAGCTTTCTTT. The entire variable domain, with the rest obtained from reference TRBV29-1 and TRBJ1-1, is as follows: SAVISQKPSRDICQRGTSLTIQCQVDSQVTMMFWYRQQPGQSLTLIATANQGSEATYESGFVIDKFPISRPNLTFSTLTVSNMSPEDSSIYLCSVDSSTEAFFGQGTRLTVV.

The rearrangement joins TRBV6-5 to TRBJ2-1; 12 bases are shared with TRBD2. The CDR3 runs to 15 residues. Germline V gives CDR1 MNHEY, CDR2 SVGAGI. V shed 3 bases, J shed 6 bases, and the junction held 3 bases outside the gene matches. CDR3 sequence reads: CASSYGLAGFNEQFF. The CDR3 DNA reads TGTGCCAGCAGTTATGGACTAGCGGGGTTCAATGAGCAGTTCTTC.

V is TRBV5-6 and J is TRBJ2-7, with D possibly being TRBD1 or TRBD2 (5 bases each). Germline CDR1 reads SGHDT; CDR2 reads YYEEEE. V gave up 1 base and J gave up 4 bases, with 18 bases separating them. The CDR3 extends over 16 amino acids. CDR3 residues: CASSLFTRGGAYEQYF. DNA for the CDR3: TGTGCCAGCAGCTTGTTCACTCGGGGCGGAGCGTACGAGCAGTACTTC.

This clonotype was counted at least ten times. The V and J genes are TRBV27 and TRBJ2-7, with D unresolved. The germline gives CDR1 MNHEY, CDR2 SMNVEV (reference sequence). This CDR3 is built from 13 residues. Trimming took off 5 bases at V and 0 bases at J, with 8 bases between the two ends. CDR3 amino acids: CASSATSSYEQYF. CDR3 nucleotides: TGTGCCAGCAGTGCGACAAGCTCCTACGAGCAGTACTTC.

This clonotype showed up just a few times. The chain employs TRBV7-9 and TRBJ2-1; no clear D. CDR1 is SEHNR and CDR2 is FQNEAQ in the germline V gene (reference sequence). V shed 7 bases and J shed 3 bases, with 13 bases lying between them. This CDR3 region has 14 residues. The CDR3 bases are TGTGCCAGCACCCTAGGCCTCTTCTACAATGAGCAGTTCTTC. Its protein product is CASTLGLFYNEQFF. The full variable domain, rest sourced from reference TRBV7-9 and TRBJ2-1, is DTGVSQNPRHKITKRGQNVTFRCDPISEHNRLYWYRQTLGQGPEFLTYFQNEAQLEKSRLLSDRFSAERPKGSFSTLEIQRTEQGDSAMYLCASTLGLFYNEQFFGPGTRLTVL.

This clonotype was counted at least ten times. V usage is TRBV27 and J usage is TRBJ2-7; 10 bases are a match to TRBD1. V trimming: 7 bases; J trimming: 1 base; junction bases outside the gene matches: 7. Germline V gene data show CDR1 as MNHEY and CDR2 as SMNVEV (reference sequence). The CDR3 has 15 residues. CDR3 loop: CASNPRGQGSYEQYF. The CDR3 nucleotides are TGTGCCAGCAACCCTCGGGGACAGGGGTCCTACGAGCAGTACTTC.

On this clonotype: Germline and junction disagree at one end, which may indicate a read error. J is TRBJ1-2 and V is TRBV10-3; a weak D match, TRBD1 (6 bases). CDR1 ENHRY and CDR2 SYGVKD come from the germline V gene. The CDR3 is 16 amino acids. For the CDR3, the DNA is TGTGCCACCAGTGAGTTCGACAGGTCCGGGGACTATGGCTACACCTTC. Its translation is CATSEFDRSGDYGYTF.